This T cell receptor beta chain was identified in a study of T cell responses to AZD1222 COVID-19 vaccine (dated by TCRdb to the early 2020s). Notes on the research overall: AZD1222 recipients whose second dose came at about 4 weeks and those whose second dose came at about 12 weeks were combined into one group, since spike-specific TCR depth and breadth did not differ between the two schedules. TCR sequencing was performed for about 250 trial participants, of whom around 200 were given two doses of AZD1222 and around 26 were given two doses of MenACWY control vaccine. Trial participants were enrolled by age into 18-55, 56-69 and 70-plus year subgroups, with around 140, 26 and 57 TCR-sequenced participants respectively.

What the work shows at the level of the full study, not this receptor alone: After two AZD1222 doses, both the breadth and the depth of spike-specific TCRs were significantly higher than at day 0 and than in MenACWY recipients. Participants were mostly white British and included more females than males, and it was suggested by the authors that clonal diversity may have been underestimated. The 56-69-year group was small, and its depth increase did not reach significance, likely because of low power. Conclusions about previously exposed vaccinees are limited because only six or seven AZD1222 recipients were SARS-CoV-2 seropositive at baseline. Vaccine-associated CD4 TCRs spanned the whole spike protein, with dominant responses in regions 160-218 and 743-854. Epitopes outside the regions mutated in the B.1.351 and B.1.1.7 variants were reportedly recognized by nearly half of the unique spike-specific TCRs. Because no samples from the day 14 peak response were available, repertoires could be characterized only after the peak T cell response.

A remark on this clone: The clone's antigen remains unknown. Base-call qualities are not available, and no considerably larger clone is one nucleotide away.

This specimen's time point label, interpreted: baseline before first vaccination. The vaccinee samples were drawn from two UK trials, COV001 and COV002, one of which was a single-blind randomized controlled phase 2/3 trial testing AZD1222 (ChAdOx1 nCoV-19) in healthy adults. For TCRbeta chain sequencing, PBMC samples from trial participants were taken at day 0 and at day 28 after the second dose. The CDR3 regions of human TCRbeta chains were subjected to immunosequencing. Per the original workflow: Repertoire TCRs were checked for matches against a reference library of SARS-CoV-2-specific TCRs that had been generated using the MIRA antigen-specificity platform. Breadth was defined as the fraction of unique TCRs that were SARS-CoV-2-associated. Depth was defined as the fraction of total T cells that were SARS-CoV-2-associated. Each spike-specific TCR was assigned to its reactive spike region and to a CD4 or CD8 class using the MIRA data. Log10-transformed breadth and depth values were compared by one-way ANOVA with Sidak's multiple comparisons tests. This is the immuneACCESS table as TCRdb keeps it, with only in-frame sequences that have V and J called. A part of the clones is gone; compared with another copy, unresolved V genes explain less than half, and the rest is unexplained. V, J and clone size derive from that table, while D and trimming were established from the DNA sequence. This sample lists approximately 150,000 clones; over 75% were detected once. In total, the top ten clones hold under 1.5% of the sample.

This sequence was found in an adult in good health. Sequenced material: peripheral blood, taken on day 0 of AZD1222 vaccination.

The DNA sequence follows: TGTGCCAGCAGCTTCAGCGGGGGGGCTTCTTCATACGAGCAGTACTTC. Its amino acids are CASSFSGGASSYEQYF. The sequence links TRBV7-8 to TRBJ2-7; TRBD2 fits 10 bases in the junction. Per the germline V gene, SGHVS is the CDR1 and FQNEAQ is the CDR2. Unmatched junction bases come to 9, with V trimmed by 3 bases and J by 4 bases. The CDR3 sequence holds 16 residues, the cysteine and phenylalanine included. Just the 48-base CDR3 DNA is kept, in frame starting at base 1.